One sample yielded the 3 T cell receptor beta chains listed below, sequenced in a study of blood T cell repertoires in COVID-19. Libraries were prepared by immunoSEQ multiplex PCR; TCRdb keeps only in-frame clonotypes and omits some of them. Among around 42,000 clones listed, around 90% were seen once. Input material: peripheral blood. The receptor source for this set is a human donor in a cohort sampled during active COVID-19.

The J gene is TRBJ2-7, the V gene TRBV5-4; 8 bases agree with TRBD2. J gave up 7 bases and V 4 bases, and 13 bases lay outside the gene matches. The germline V gene has CDR1 SGHNT and CDR2 YYREEE (reference sequence). This CDR3 is built from 15 residues. CDR3 DNA: TGTGCCAGCAGCCCCCGGGCAGCGGGAGATCGAGAGCAGTACTTC. It specifies CASSPRAAGDREQYF.

The V gene is TRBV6-5, the J gene TRBJ1-6; D unclear. This CDR3 region has 14 residues. Trimming took off 1 base at V and 7 bases at J, with 8 bases between the two ends. Germline V gives CDR1 MNHEY, CDR2 SVGAGI. The CDR3 is CASSYFRKNSPLHF. The CDR3 coding sequence is TGTGCCAGCAGTTACTTCAGGAAGAATTCACCCCTCCACTTT.

This sequence joins TRBV30 and TRBJ2-1; the D gene is possibly TRBD1 (5 bases). Germline V gene lookup returns CDR1 GTSNPN and CDR2 SVGIG (reference sequence). With 0 bases removed from V and 1 base from J, the gap between germline ends came to 10 bases. This CDR3 is 15 amino acids long. The CDR3 loop reads CAWSVHKGSYNEQFF. The CDR3 DNA sequence: TGTGCCTGGAGTGTACATAAGGGGTCCTACAATGAGCAGTTCTTC.